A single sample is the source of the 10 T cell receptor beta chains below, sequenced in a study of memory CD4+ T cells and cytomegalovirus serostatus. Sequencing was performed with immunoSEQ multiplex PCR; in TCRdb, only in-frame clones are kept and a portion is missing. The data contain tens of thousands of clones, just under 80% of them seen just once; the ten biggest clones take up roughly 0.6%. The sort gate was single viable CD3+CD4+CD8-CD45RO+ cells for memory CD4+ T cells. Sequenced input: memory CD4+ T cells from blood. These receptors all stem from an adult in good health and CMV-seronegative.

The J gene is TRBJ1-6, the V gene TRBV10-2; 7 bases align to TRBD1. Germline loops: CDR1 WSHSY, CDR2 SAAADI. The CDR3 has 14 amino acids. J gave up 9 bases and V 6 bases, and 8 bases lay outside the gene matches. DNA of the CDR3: TGCGCCAGCAGATTACAGGGGAGCGGTTCACCCCTCCACTTT. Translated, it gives CASRLQGSGSPLHF.

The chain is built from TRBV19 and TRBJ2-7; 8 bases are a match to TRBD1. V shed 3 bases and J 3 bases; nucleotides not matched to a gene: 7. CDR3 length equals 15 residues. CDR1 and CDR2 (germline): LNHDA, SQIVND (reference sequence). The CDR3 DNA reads TGTGCCAGTAGTATCGGGGGACAGGACTTCTACGAGCAGTACTTC. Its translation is CASSIGGQDFYEQYF.

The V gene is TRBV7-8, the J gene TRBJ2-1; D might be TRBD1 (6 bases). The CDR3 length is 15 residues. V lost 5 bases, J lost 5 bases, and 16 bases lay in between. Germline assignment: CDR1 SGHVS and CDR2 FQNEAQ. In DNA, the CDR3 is TGTGCCAGCAGCCCGACAGGACAGTACAACAATGAGCAGTTCTTC. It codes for CASSPTGQYNNEQFF.

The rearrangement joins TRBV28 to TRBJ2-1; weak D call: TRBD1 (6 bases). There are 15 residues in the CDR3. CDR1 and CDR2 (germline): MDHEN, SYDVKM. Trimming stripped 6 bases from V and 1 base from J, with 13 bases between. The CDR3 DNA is TGTGCCAGCAGGCCCCGCGGACAGTCCTACAATGAGCAGTTCTTC. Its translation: CASRPRGQSYNEQFF.

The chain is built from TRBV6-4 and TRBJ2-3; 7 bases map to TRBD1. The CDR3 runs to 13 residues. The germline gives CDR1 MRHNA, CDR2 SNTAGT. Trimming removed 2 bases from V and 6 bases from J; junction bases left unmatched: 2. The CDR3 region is CASSDQTGDTQYF. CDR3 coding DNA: TGTGCCAGCAGTGACCAGACAGGGGATACGCAGTATTTT.

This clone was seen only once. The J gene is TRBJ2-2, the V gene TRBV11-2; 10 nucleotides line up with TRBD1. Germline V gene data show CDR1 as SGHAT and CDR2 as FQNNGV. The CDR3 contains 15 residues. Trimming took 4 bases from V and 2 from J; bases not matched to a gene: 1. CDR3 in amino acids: CASSWDRGNTGELFF. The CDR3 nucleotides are TGTGCCAGCAGCTGGGACAGGGGAAACACCGGGGAGCTGTTTTTT.

This chain's CDR3 is CASSSRHPALITDTQYF. Here the CDR3 DNA reads TGTGCCAGCAGCTCCCGACATCCAGCCCTAATCACAGATACGCAGTATTTT. This rearrangement joins TRBV13 to TRBJ2-3, with D unresolved. Germline loops: CDR1 PRHDT, CDR2 FYEKMQ (reference sequence). Trimming took off 4 bases at V and 2 bases at J, with 19 bases between the two ends. The CDR3 has 17 amino acids.

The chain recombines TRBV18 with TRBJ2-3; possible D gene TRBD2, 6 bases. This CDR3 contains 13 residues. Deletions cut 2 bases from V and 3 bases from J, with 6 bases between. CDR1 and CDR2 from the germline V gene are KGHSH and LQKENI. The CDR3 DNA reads TGTGCCAGCTCACCAGGGGGGACAGATACGCAGTATTTT. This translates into CASSPGGTDTQYF.

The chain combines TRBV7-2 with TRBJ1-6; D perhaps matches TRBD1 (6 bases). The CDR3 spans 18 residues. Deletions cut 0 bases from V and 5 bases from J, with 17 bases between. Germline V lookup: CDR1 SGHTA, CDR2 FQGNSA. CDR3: CASSLAPGQQSNNSPLHF. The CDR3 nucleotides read TGTGCCAGCAGCTTAGCCCCAGGACAGCAATCTAATAATTCACCCCTCCACTTT.

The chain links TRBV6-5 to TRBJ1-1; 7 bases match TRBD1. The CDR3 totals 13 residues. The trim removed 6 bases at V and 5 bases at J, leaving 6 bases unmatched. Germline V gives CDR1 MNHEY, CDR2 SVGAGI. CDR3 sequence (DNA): TGTGCCAGCAGAAGGGGGCCGGAGACTGAAGCTTTCTTT. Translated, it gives CASRRGPETEAFF.